Included here is one T cell receptor beta chain sequence, with context. The sample comes from a study of blood T cells in healthy people across ages. With a J-beta primer mix and a sample-barcoded 5' primer, a second PCR ran about 6 to 11 cycles. MiXCR, applied by TCRdb to the 5' RACE reads, yields one record per CDR3 protein. The table records about 1.6 million distinct CDR3 sequences, about 32% of them present only once. The CDR3 totals 15 residues. The germline gives CDR1 LGHNA, CDR2 YSLEER. V was pared by 1 base and J by 3 bases, with 13 bases between. The V gene is TRBV4-3, the J gene TRBJ2-7, with D possibly being TRBD1 (6 bases). The sequence was obtained from a woman aged 25 to 45 in good health. The sequencing sample was made of blood. CDR3 protein: CASSQGFRGGYEQYF. The CDR3 region has the DNA TGCGCCAGCAGCCAAGGCTTCCGAGGGGGCTACGAGCAGTACTTC.